This T cell receptor beta chain is from a study of T-cell memory formation after mild COVID-19. Constant-segment primers served in 5'RACE that generated TCR alpha and TCR beta cDNA libraries bearing sample barcodes and UMIs. TCRdb passed the 5' RACE reads through MiXCR, listing each CDR3 protein once. The table has around 200,000 distinct CDR3 sequences, roughly 10% seen once. This clonotype was found a few times. As yet, its antigen is unknown. Study-wide results and limits: Memory from before infection featured some responding clones, which suggests cross-reactive memory joined. Later expanders leaned toward CD4+, whereas clones contracting from day 15 to 85 were balanced CD4/CD8.

Sequencing input: PBMCs or a T cell subset sorted from them (not recorded which). The clonotype was recovered from a man aged 18-30 years who had mild COVID-19 (a few samples of this study predate the infection). Cell type and time point are not known.

The CDR3 reads CASSQGSGGNYEQYF. The CDR3 DNA follows: TGCGCCAGCAGCCAAGGCAGCGGGGGGAACTACGAGCAGTACTTC. V gene TRBV4-3 combines with J gene TRBJ2-7; 9 bases line up with TRBD2. V shed 1 base, J shed 3 bases, and the junction held 4 bases outside the gene matches. Per the germline V gene, CDR1 is LGHNA and CDR2 is YSLEER. The CDR3 sequence is 15 residues long.